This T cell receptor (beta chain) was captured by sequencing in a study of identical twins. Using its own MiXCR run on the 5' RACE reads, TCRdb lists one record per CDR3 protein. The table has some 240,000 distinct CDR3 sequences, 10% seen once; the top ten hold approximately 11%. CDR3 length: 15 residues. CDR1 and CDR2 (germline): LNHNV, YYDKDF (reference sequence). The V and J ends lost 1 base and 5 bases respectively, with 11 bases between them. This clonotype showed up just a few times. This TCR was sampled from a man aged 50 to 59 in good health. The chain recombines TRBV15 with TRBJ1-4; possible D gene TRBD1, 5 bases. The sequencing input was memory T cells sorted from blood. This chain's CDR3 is CATSRVGGGNEKLFF. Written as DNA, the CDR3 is TGTGCCACCAGCAGAGTGGGGGGTGGAAATGAAAAACTGTTTTTT.